The entry that follows covers one T cell receptor (beta chain) sequence. Its antigen is unknown. Nothing much larger sits one base from this clone, and base qualities are not available. This specimen belongs to a study of memory CD4+ T cells and cytomegalovirus serostatus (dated by TCRdb to the late 2010s). General notes on the study: The cohort included approximately 35 healthy adults from Belgium, of whom 9 were CMV seropositive and about 25 were CMV seronegative. CD4+ memory TCRbeta repertoires of a Belgian cohort with known cytomegalovirus serostatus were sequenced in order to replicate a published TCR-based CMV serostatus classifier. What the work shows at the level of the full study, not this receptor alone: The original-framework classifier achieved a median bootstrapped AUC of approximately 0.94 with a 95% CI of 0.76-1.00 on the Belgian cohort. For predicting CMV serostatus, the median bootstrapped AUC was about 0.95 using the original framework and almost 0.93 using a US-trained random forest. Among the roughly 160 previously reported CMV-associated TCRbeta sequences, some 67 showed up in the CD4+ memory repertoires, with each one found in between one and five individuals. The results were interpreted as suggesting that the CMV-associated TCR signature is mostly present in the CD4+ memory repertoire. Only CD4+CD45RO+ memory cells were sequenced, unlike the original study, which covered naive and memory CD4+ and CD8+ populations.

Single viable CD3+CD4+CD8-CD45RO+ cells were sorted as memory CD4+ T cells on a FACSAria II. CMV serostatus was assessed using a Roche Elecsys assay, by which serum IgG against CMV pp150, pp28, p38 and p52 was detected. Following thawing, total CD4+ T cells were enriched through positive selection using CD4 magnetic microbeads. Samples originated from another study that specifically interrogated the CD4+ T cell memory repertoire. Peripheral blood mononuclear cells were isolated and cryopreserved according to standard operating procedures, and serum was kept at -80 degrees C. The staining relied on CD3-PerCP (BW264/56), CD4-APC (RPA-T4), CD45RO-PE (UCHT1) and CD8-Pacific Orange (3B5) antibodies, and Sytox blue was used to exclude non-viable cells. From the cysteine up to the phenylalanine, the CDR3 has a length of 16 residues. Only the CDR3 DNA stays, 48 bases, in frame from base 1. The junction carries 14 bases between V and J, which are trimmed by 2 bases and 3 bases respectively. The CDR1 and CDR2 encoded by the germline V gene are SGHTA and FQGNSA.

The Quick-DNA Microprep Kit was used to extract genomic DNA from the sorted cells. Amplification of TCRbeta DNA was done with the immunoSEQ hsTCRbeta kit, following the protocol from the manufacturer. An Illumina MiSeq instrument was used to sequence the TCRbeta libraries. The published analysis was carried out like this. Removing out-of-frame sequences left roughly 2.4 million distinct TCRbeta sequences, an average of around 67,000 per individual. Each individual was scored according to the count of approximately 170 previously reported CMV-associated TCRbeta sequences and the total productive distinct TCRbeta count. A beta-binomial model was reimplemented in Python, and random forests from scikit-learn, run with default parameters, were trained on data from the US cohort. Classifier performance on the Belgian cohort was summarized as median AUC with percentile confidence intervals over 10,000 bootstrap iterations. In TCRdb, the immuneACCESS table is reduced to in-frame sequences with V and J assigned. These tables do not hold every clone; where another copy was compared, an unresolved V gene accounts for under half, and the others remain unexplained. That table furnishes V, J and clone size, whereas the DNA furnished D and trimming. The sample table records around 88,000 clones; approximately 80% of these occur just once. The ten largest make up 3.6% of the sample.

This TCR came from an adult in good health and CMV-seropositive. The V and J genes are TRBV7-2 and TRBJ1-5, with a weak D call of TRBD1 (5 bases match). The sample comprised memory CD4+ T cells from blood. The nucleotide sequence reads TGTGCCAGCAGCTTAAGATCGACAGAACACAATCAGCCCCAGCATTTT. It is translated as CASSLRSTEHNQPQHF.